This T cell receptor (beta chain) stems from a study of response to subunit inactivated influenza vaccine. Overall study results and limits: Only a handful of new T cells, the authors suggested, are recruited with each seasonal influenza vaccination.

This clonotype was detected only a few times. What it binds is unknown. This CDR3 is built from 13 residues. Looked up from germline, CDR1 is DFQATT and CDR2 is SNEGSKA (reference sequence). Trimming pared 6 bases from V and 5 bases from J, leaving 16 bases between. TCRdb reprocessed the RT-PCR reads via MiXCR and lists one record per CDR3 protein. The repertoire holds about 800,000 distinct CDR3 sequences, with 21% as singletons. Material: PBMCs from blood, obtained 5 to 6 days after vaccination. This sequence joins TRBV20-1 and TRBJ2-5; a weak D match, TRBD1 (6 bases). This receptor was identified in a man aged 45-65 years who received an inactivated influenza vaccine. CDR3 nucleotide sequence: TGCAGTGCCCAAAGGGACACGGCGGAGACCCAGTACTTC. Amino acid sequence: CSAQRDTAETQYF.